This entry lists 20 T cell receptor beta chains sequenced from one sample in a study of a mutant IDH1 vaccine in newly diagnosed glioma. The antigens of these receptors remain unknown. The sample's time point: week 23, last vaccination. All doses held 300 ug of mutant IDH1 20-mer peptide, with topical imiquimod. Using immunoSEQ multiplex PCR, the repertoire was profiled, and TCRdb retains in-frame clones only, with some absent. The profile shows approximately 35,000 clones, 88% of them singletons. Sequencing used PBMCs, obtained from a glioma patient whose treatment included an IDH1 peptide vaccine. The receptor set was obtained from a man aged 40-49 years with glioma.

The chain joins TRBV6-4 to TRBJ2-7; TRBD1 aligns across 8 bases. The CDR3 contains 13 residues. Trimming took 9 bases from V and 2 from J; bases not matched to a gene: 6. CDR1 and CDR2 from the germline V gene are MRHNA and SNTAGT. The CDR3 bases are TGTGCCAGTGTGGACAGGGATGCCTACGAGCAGTACTTC. Translation gives CASVDRDAYEQYF.

The chain couples TRBV5-1 to TRBJ1-5; maybe TRBD1 (5 bases). CDR3 size: 16 residues. Germline V gene sequence: CDR1 SGHRS, CDR2 YFSETQ. Trimming left V 0 bases short and J 5 bases short, with 15 bases between. The CDR3 DNA follows: TGCGCCAGCAGCTTGGCGCCGGGGACCCATCATCAGCCCCAGCATTTT. It translates to CASSLAPGTHHQPQHF.

With regard to this clone: This CDR3 is also generated by other DNA sequences in the sample. CDR3: CASSESGGAYEKLFF. The CDR3, as DNA: TGTGCCAGCAGTGAATCTGGGGGCGCTTATGAAAAACTGTTTTTT. V is TRBV2 and J is TRBJ1-4, with a tentative D call TRBD1 (6 bases). The V end was cut by 2 bases, the J end by 6 bases, with 13 bases between. The CDR3 loop spans 15 amino acids. Looked up from germline, CDR1 is SNHLY and CDR2 is FYNNEI. The complete variable domain, with remaining parts taken from reference TRBV2 and TRBJ1-4, reads EPEVTQTPSHQVTQMGQEVILRCVPISNHLYFYWYRQILGQKVEFLVSFYNNEISEKSEIFDDQFSVERPDGSNFTLKIRSTKLEDSAMYFCASSESGGAYEKLFFGSGTQLSVL.

In its sample, this clone was seen once. J is TRBJ2-3 and V is TRBV6-1; TRBD2 matches at 8 bases. The germline gives CDR1 MNHNS, CDR2 SASEGT. This CDR3 has 16 residues. Losses at the gene ends were 1 base for V and 0 bases for J; bases not matched to a gene: 3. This CDR3 reads CASSEEASGSTDTQYF. The CDR3, as DNA: TGTGCCAGCAGTGAAGAGGCTAGCGGGAGCACAGATACGCAGTATTTT.

This rearrangement joins TRBV5-1 to TRBJ1-1, with a possible D match to TRBD1 (5 bases). Looked up from germline, CDR1 is SGHRS and CDR2 is YFSETQ. The CDR3 has 14 amino acids. Trimming took 3 bases from V and 7 from J, leaving 16 bases between them. In DNA, the CDR3 is TGCGCCAGCAGCTCCAGGGTAGATAGGGTTGAAGCTTTCTTT. This translates into CASSSRVDRVEAFF. Drawing the rest from reference TRBV5-1 and TRBJ1-1, the complete variable domain is KAGVTQTPRYLIKTRGQQVTLSCSPISGHRSVSWYQQTPGQGLQFLFEYFSETQRNKGNFPGRFSGRQFSNSRSEMNVSTLELGDSALYLCASSSRVDRVEAFFGQGTRLTVV.

The chain uses TRBV4-1 and TRBJ1-1, with D tentatively TRBD1 (5 bases). Germline V gene data show CDR1 as MGHRA and CDR2 as YSYEKL. CDR3 length: 14 residues. The V gene lost 3 bases and the J gene lost 5 bases, with 13 bases spanning the gap. CDR3 amino acids: CASSQTHRTTEAFF. CDR3 nucleotide sequence: TGCGCCAGCAGCCAGACCCATAGGACAACTGAAGCTTTCTTT.

The chain uses TRBV10-3 and TRBJ2-7, with 7 bases identical to TRBD1. The CDR3 runs to 13 residues. Trimming at V came to 9 bases and at J to 6 bases, leaving 11 bases not matched to a gene. Germline V gives CDR1 ENHRY, CDR2 SYGVKD. The CDR3 is CAIRDRAWTEQYF. The CDR3 DNA sequence: TGTGCCATACGAGACAGGGCCTGGACCGAGCAGTACTTC.

V is TRBV2 and J is TRBJ1-5; a weak D match, TRBD1 (5 bases). Trimming left V 3 bases short and J 6 bases short, with 15 bases between. Germline V gives CDR1 SNHLY, CDR2 FYNNEI. This CDR3 is 15 amino acids long. CDR3 region: CASSDAGREVQPQHF. The CDR3 nucleotides are TGTGCCAGCAGTGATGCGGGCAGGGAGGTTCAGCCCCAGCATTTT.

This chain joins TRBV7-9 and TRBJ2-3, with D perhaps being TRBD1 or TRBD2 (5 bases each). Trimming removed 2 bases at V and 3 bases at J, with 18 bases between. The germline V gene encodes CDR1 SEHNR and CDR2 FQNEAQ (reference sequence). This CDR3 is 17 amino acids long. The CDR3 here is CASSLRGSGLRTDTQYF. Here the CDR3 DNA reads TGTGCCAGCAGCTTAAGGGGCAGCGGCCTCAGAACAGATACGCAGTATTTT.

The chain recombines TRBV18 with TRBJ2-5, with no clear D. Germline CDR1 and CDR2: KGHSH and LQKENI. The V end was cut by 1 base, the J end by 1 base, with 1 base between. CDR3 length: 12 residues. The CDR3 nucleotides are TGTGCCAGCTCACCACGCCAAGAGACCCAGTACTTC. Its protein is CASSPRQETQYF.

This clone was observed a few times. V gene TRBV9 combines with J gene TRBJ2-5; 14 nucleotides match TRBD2. The CDR3 contains 17 residues. The trim removed 2 bases at V and 3 bases at J, leaving 6 bases unmatched. CDR1 is SGDLS, CDR2 YYNGEE, per germline. CDR3 amino acids: CASSVRPGLAGEETQYF. The CDR3 nucleotides read TGTGCCAGCAGCGTCAGACCGGGACTAGCGGGAGAAGAGACCCAGTACTTC.

The CDR3 nucleotides read TGTGCCACCAGCAGGGGGACATATAGCAATCAGCCCCAGCATTTT. Its protein product is CATSRGTYSNQPQHF. The chain employs TRBV15 and TRBJ1-5; D is possibly TRBD1 (6 bases). The CDR3 is 15 amino acids. In germline, CDR1 is LNHNV, CDR2 YYDKDF (reference sequence). The germline V and J ends were trimmed by 3 bases and 0 bases, with 9 bases remaining between them.

The gene calls are TRBV5-1 and TRBJ2-2, with 7 bases fitting TRBD1. The CDR3 is 16 amino acids. V shed 2 bases, J shed 2 bases, and the junction held 6 bases outside the gene matches. The V gene's germline CDR1 is SGHRS and CDR2 YFSETQ. The CDR3 reads CASSFFGTANTGELFF. CDR3 coding DNA: TGCGCCAGCAGCTTTTTTGGGACAGCAAACACCGGGGAGCTGTTTTTT.

This clone showed up just once. This sequence joins TRBV27 and TRBJ2-7, with 8 bases lining up with TRBD2. The V gene's germline CDR1 is MNHEY and CDR2 SMNVEV (reference sequence). J was trimmed by 0 bases and V by 3 bases; bases with no gene match: 4. CDR3 length: 15 residues. The CDR3 DNA reads TGTGCCAGCAGTTTCCGGGAGGGGATCTCCTACGAGCAGTACTTC. Translation: CASSFREGISYEQYF.

This chain uses TRBV5-1 with TRBJ2-3, with 12 bases matching TRBD1. This CDR3 contains 15 residues. Germline V gene data show CDR1 as SGHRS and CDR2 as YFSETQ. The ends lost 4 bases at V and 6 bases at J; junction bases unmatched: 6. CDR3 protein: CASSMGQGAGDTQYF. CDR3 in DNA: TGCGCCAGCAGCATGGGACAGGGGGCCGGGGATACGCAGTATTTT. Drawing the rest from reference TRBV5-1 and TRBJ2-3, the complete variable domain is KAGVTQTPRYLIKTRGQQVTLSCSPISGHRSVSWYQQTPGQGLQFLFEYFSETQRNKGNFPGRFSGRQFSNSRSEMNVSTLELGDSALYLCASSMGQGAGDTQYFGPGTRLTVL.

The chain couples TRBV29-1 to TRBJ2-2; tentatively, D is TRBD2 (6 bases). There are 13 residues in the CDR3. Germline assignment: CDR1 SQVTM and CDR2 ANQGSEA. Trimming took 6 bases from V and 4 from J, leaving 12 bases between them. CDR3 nucleotides: TGCAGCGTGCGGACTACAGGCACCGGGGAGCTGTTTTTT. Its translation is CSVRTTGTGELFF.

The chain couples TRBV29-1 to TRBJ1-5, with D maybe TRBD1 (5 bases). CDR3 length: 13 residues. Per the germline V gene, CDR1 is SQVTM and CDR2 is ANQGSEA. V lost 7 bases and J 3 bases, leaving 13 bases between the germline ends. The CDR3 loop reads CSASGGNNQPQHF. In DNA, the CDR3 is TGCAGCGCAAGCGGGGGGAACAATCAGCCCCAGCATTTT.

The chain combines TRBV7-9 with TRBJ1-2; maybe TRBD1 (5 bases). Trimming left V 0 bases short and J 8 bases short, with 19 bases between. From germline, CDR1 is SEHNR and CDR2 FQNEAQ (reference sequence). This CDR3 has 16 amino acids. The CDR3 loop reads CASSLAGPQGVFGYTF. CDR3 DNA: TGTGCCAGCAGCTTAGCGGGGCCCCAGGGAGTCTTCGGCTACACCTTC.

The chain links TRBV7-9 to TRBJ1-5; no firm D call. V lost 0 bases and J 3 bases, leaving 3 bases between the germline ends. The CDR3 is made up of 13 amino acids. Germline loops: CDR1 SEHNR, CDR2 FQNEAQ (reference sequence). The CDR3 coding sequence is TGTGCCAGCAGCTTAGCTACCAATCAGCCCCAGCATTTT. Amino acid sequence: CASSLATNQPQHF. The full variable domain, rest sourced from reference TRBV7-9 and TRBJ1-5, is DTGVSQNPRHKITKRGQNVTFRCDPISEHNRLYWYRQTLGQGPEFLTYFQNEAQLEKSRLLSDRFSAERPKGSFSTLEIQRTEQGDSAMYLCASSLATNQPQHFGDGTRLSIL.

This rearrangement joins TRBV7-9 to TRBJ2-4; TRBD1 agrees at 8 bases. There are 17 residues in the CDR3. V lost 0 bases and J lost 2; bases outside the gene matches: 6. Germline loops: CDR1 SEHNR, CDR2 FQNEAQ (reference sequence). The CDR3 spells CASSLAGQGTTKNIQYF. CDR3 nucleotides: TGTGCCAGCAGCTTAGCTGGACAGGGTACGACCAAAAACATTCAGTACTTC. The whole variable domain, remainder taken from reference TRBV7-9 and TRBJ2-4, is DTGVSQNPRHKITKRGQNVTFRCDPISEHNRLYWYRQTLGQGPEFLTYFQNEAQLEKSRLLSDRFSAERPKGSFSTLEIQRTEQGDSAMYLCASSLAGQGTTKNIQYFGAGTRLSVL.